These T cell receptor beta chains were read from a single sample in a study of human T cells and chemical hapten exposure. One entry per CDR3 protein results from TCRdb running MiXCR on the RACE reads. The sample shows about 30,000 distinct CDR3 sequences, over 9% of them seen only once. Material: whole blood, obtained in connection with sensitization to the hapten diphenylcyclopropenone (DPC). These receptors all come from a man in his fifties with alopecia areata. Some clones in this sample may be carry-over from other donors' samples. Each CDR3 is given with its conserved first and last residue. Fields, in order: CDR3 protein, CDR3 DNA, J gene, D gene, clone size, V gene, CDR3 length. A D gene is named only where the DNA matches it firmly. Size is omitted from some rows. Given values are once, few, many or a class for expanded clones.

CASSLVSSNEQFF,TGTGCTAGCAGCTTAGTTTCATCCAATGAGCAGTTCTTC,TRBJ2-1,-,few,TRBV7-7,13
CASSQDRMLAGQTDTQYF,TGTGCCAGCAGCCAAGATAGAATGTTGGCGGGACAAACAGATACGCAGTATTTT,TRBJ2-3,-,many,TRBV3-1,18
CSARLAGGRGEQFF,TGCAGCGCGAGACTAGCGGGAGGGAGAGGGGAGCAGTTCTTC,TRBJ2-1,TRBD2,-,TRBV29-1,14
CASSLTSGRSDTQYF,TGTGCCAGCAGCTTAACTAGCGGGAGGTCGGATACGCAGTATTTT,TRBJ2-3,TRBD2,many,TRBV7-2,15
CASSPGLSGAYEQYF,TGTGCCAGCAGCCCCGGACTCTCCGGGGCCTACGAGCAGTACTTC,TRBJ2-7,-,many,TRBV3-1,15
CSGLAGSSYEQYF,TGCAGCGGGCTAGCGGGAAGCTCCTACGAGCAGTACTTC,TRBJ2-7,TRBD2,-,TRBV29-1,13
CASSPGTSNYGYTF,TGCGCCAGCAGCCCGGGGACGTCTAACTATGGCTACACCTTC,TRBJ1-2,-,many,TRBV4-1,14
CAISESIGSTYEQYF,TGTGCCATCAGTGAGTCCATTGGGAGTACCTACGAGCAGTACTTC,TRBJ2-7,-,few,TRBV10-3,15
CASGRDNYGYTF,TGTGCCAGCGGGAGGGATAACTATGGCTACACCTTC,TRBJ1-2,-,few,TRBV9,12
CASSTGQGLETQYF,TGCGCCAGCAGCACCGGACAGGGATTAGAGACCCAGTACTTC,TRBJ2-5,TRBD1,many,TRBV5-1,14
CASSFVGSETQYF,TGTGCCAGCAGCTTCGTCGGGAGCGAGACCCAGTACTTC,TRBJ2-5,-,-,TRBV7-2,13
CASSPRTSGGNEQFF,TGTGCCAGCAGCCCGCGGACTAGCGGGGGGAATGAGCAGTTCTTC,TRBJ2-1,TRBD2,few,TRBV9,15
CASSELRQPQHF,TGCGCCAGCAGTGAGTTGAGACAGCCCCAGCATTTT,TRBJ1-5,-,few,TRBV10-2,12
CASRGGVDSPLHF,TGTGCCAGCAGGGGGGGTGTCGATTCACCCCTCCACTTT,TRBJ1-6,-,many,TRBV27,13
CSCRGNQNTGELFF,TGCAGCTGCCGAGGGAACCAGAACACCGGGGAGCTGTTTTTT,TRBJ2-2,-,many,TRBV29-1,14